Below are 23 T cell receptor beta chains sequenced from a single sample in a study of T-cell reconstitution after alpha-beta-depleted transplantation in children. As it was prepared, the TCRbeta library received unique molecular identifiers. TCRdb re-called the PCR reads with MiXCR, one entry per CDR3 protein. The table shows just under 150,000 distinct CDR3 sequences, with about 8.8% occurring only once. Sequenced material: PBMCs, mostly from graft donor cells, taken 180 days after TCRalphabeta/CD19-depleted stem cell transplant. The source of these receptors is a female patient aged 2 to 10 who had a stem cell transplant for congenital amegakaryocytic thrombocytopenia, so the T cells may come from the graft donor.

On this clonotype: This could be a read error, since a much larger clone is one nucleotide away. The chain couples TRBV9 to TRBJ1-2, with D possibly TRBD1 on 5 matching bases. The CDR3 spans 15 residues. The germline V gene encodes CDR1 SGDLS and CDR2 YYNGEE. CDR3 in amino acids: CASSPWLAGDYSYTF. CDR3 sequence (DNA): TGTGCCAGCAGCCCGTGGTTAGCTGGGGACTATAGCTACACCTTC.

This clonotype was seen many times. This chain joins TRBV4-1 and TRBJ2-2, with 8 nucleotides matching TRBD1. The junction had 0 bases not matched to a gene; V was cut back by 3 bases and J by 0 bases. CDR1 is MGHRA and CDR2 is YSYEKL in the germline V gene. The CDR3 extends over 15 amino acids. The CDR3 coding sequence is TGCGCCAGCAGCCAGACAGGGGCGAACACCGGGGAGCTGTTTTTT. This sequence encodes CASSQTGANTGELFF.

At least ten counts were recorded for this clonotype. The chain carries TRBV5-1 and TRBJ2-1; TRBD2 is a possible D gene (6 bases). Germline V gene sequence: CDR1 SGHRS, CDR2 YFSETQ. V shed 3 bases and J shed 4 bases, with 11 bases lying between them. The CDR3 consists of 14 residues. The CDR3 is CASSWRDGYNEQFF. In DNA, the CDR3 is TGCGCCAGCAGCTGGAGGGACGGGTACAATGAGCAGTTCTTC.

As concerns this clonotype: A junction boundary mismatches the germline segment, possibly from a read error. V and J are TRBV12-3 or TRBV12-4 and TRBJ2-1, with a tentative D call TRBD1 (6 bases). The CDR3 loop spans 13 amino acids. DNA of the CDR3: TGTGCCAGCAGTATAGGACAGTTCAATGACCAGTTCTTC. Translation: CASSIGQFNDQFF.

The rearrangement uses TRBV2 and TRBJ2-3; maybe TRBD1 (6 bases). The germline gives CDR1 SNHLY, CDR2 FYNNEI. The V and J ends lost 8 bases and 2 bases respectively, with 11 bases between them. CDR3 length: 13 amino acids. The CDR3 spells CASGRTVTDTQYF. CDR3 nucleotide sequence: TGTGCCAGCGGAAGGACAGTCACAGATACGCAGTATTTT.

The rearrangement uses TRBV4-1 and TRBJ2-7; no firm D call. V was pared by 4 bases and J by 3 bases, with 25 bases between. The CDR3 contains 18 residues. CDR1 is MGHRA, CDR2 YSYEKL, per germline. CDR3 region: CASSRNSPYWSTGYEQYF. The CDR3 nucleotides are TGCGCCAGCAGCCGAAACTCACCCTACTGGTCTACTGGCTACGAGCAGTACTTC.

The V call is TRBV28, the J call TRBJ1-5, with D hard to call. This CDR3 has 16 residues. Germline CDR1 reads MDHEN; CDR2 reads SYDVKM. V was cut by 0 bases and J by 0 bases, with 9 bases left in between. The CDR3 here is CASSLWVATSNQPQHF. DNA for the CDR3: TGTGCCAGCAGTTTATGGGTAGCTACTAGCAATCAGCCCCAGCATTTT.

This clonotype was counted ten times or more. J is TRBJ2-7 and V is TRBV2; a weak D match, TRBD1 (6 bases). V gave up 8 bases and J gave up 2 bases, with 22 bases separating them. The CDR3 length is 16 residues. Germline assignment: CDR1 SNHLY and CDR2 FYNNEI. CDR3 coding DNA: TGTGCCAGCCGCATGAAACAGGGAACGTACCCCTACGAGCAGTACTTC. Amino acid sequence: CASRMKQGTYPYEQYF.

At least ten counts were recorded for this clonotype. The chain couples TRBV7-9 to TRBJ2-5, with D uncertain. V gave up 4 bases and J gave up 2 bases, with 14 bases separating them. Germline loops: CDR1 SEHNR, CDR2 FQNEAQ (reference sequence). The CDR3 length is 15 residues. CDR3 in DNA: TGTGCCAGCAGCTCCCCCCGCAGCCAGCAAGAGACCCAGTACTTC. Residues: CASSSPRSQQETQYF.

This clonotype was recorded many times. V usage is TRBV5-4 and J usage is TRBJ2-3; unclear D gene. With 0 bases removed from V and 2 bases from J, the gap between germline ends came to 10 bases. The CDR3 has 15 amino acids. Germline CDR1 reads SGHNT; CDR2 reads YYREEE (reference sequence). The CDR3 protein is CASSLGGISTDTQYF. In DNA, the CDR3 is TGTGCCAGCAGCTTGGGGGGAATATCCACAGATACGCAGTATTTT.

The chain joins TRBV10-3 to TRBJ2-3; 7 bases are a match to TRBD2. The germline CDR1 and CDR2 sequences are ENHRY and SYGVKD. With V trimmed by 3 bases and J by 5 bases, 11 bases remained unmatched. The CDR3 runs 16 residues. CDR3 sequence (DNA): TGTGCCATCAGTGACCCCAACGGCGGGAGAGAAGATACGCAGTATTTT. Translating gives CAISDPNGGREDTQYF.

This clonotype was picked up many times. The genes are TRBV10-3 and TRBJ2-7; 8 nucleotides line up with TRBD2. Germline loops: CDR1 ENHRY, CDR2 SYGVKD. The ends lost 3 bases at V and 5 bases at J; junction bases unmatched: 15. The length of the CDR3 is 17 residues. For the CDR3, the DNA is TGTGCCATCAGTGAAACCCAAACGGGACTAGGGTTCAACGAGCAGTACTTC. Translating it yields CAISETQTGLGFNEQYF.

This clonotype has more than one count but fewer than ten. This rearrangement joins TRBV6-6 to TRBJ1-6; 7 bases line up with TRBD1. There are 13 residues in the CDR3. The V segment lost 7 bases and the J segment 10 bases; nucleotides outside the gene matches: 7. Germline loops: CDR1 MNHNY, CDR2 SVGAGI (reference sequence). The CDR3 bases are TGTGCCAGCAACCCGACAGGGAACTCACCCCTCCACTTT. It codes for CASNPTGNSPLHF.

In this sample, this clonotype turned up many times. The chain joins TRBV28 to TRBJ2-1, with TRBD1 matching over 9 bases. CDR3 length: 15 residues. Trimming cost V 2 bases and J 3 bases; bases outside gene matches: 2. From germline, CDR1 is MDHEN and CDR2 SYDVKM. Written as DNA, the CDR3 is TGTGCCAGCAGTTTACCGGGACAGGGCTACAATGAGCAGTTCTTC. Translated: CASSLPGQGYNEQFF.

This clonotype was seen many times. The chain combines TRBV12-3 or TRBV12-4 with TRBJ2-3, with 9 bases matching TRBD2. The CDR3 length is 13 residues. Trimming at V came to 10 bases and at J to 3 bases, leaving 5 bases not matched to a gene. This CDR3 is CAIASGETDTQYF. CDR3 in DNA: TGTGCCATCGCTAGCGGGGAGACAGATACGCAGTATTTT.

This clonotype occurred a few times. V gene TRBV19 combines with J gene TRBJ2-2; TRBD2 matches 11 bases. V lost 6 bases, J lost 5 bases, and 8 bases stayed unmatched. Germline loops: CDR1 LNHDA, CDR2 SQIVND (reference sequence). CDR3 length: 16 amino acids. The CDR3 DNA follows: TGTGCCAGTAGGCCGACTAGCGGGACGGGTACCGGGGAGCTGTTTTTT. This sequence encodes CASRPTSGTGTGELFF.

This clonotype was counted between two and nine times. Possible read error: a much larger clone is one base away. CDR3 residues: CSATEYGTGIREQYF. CDR3 in DNA: TGCAGTGCTACAGAGTACGGGACAGGGATACGAGAGCAGTACTTC. This chain joins TRBV20-1 and TRBJ2-7; 9 bases map to TRBD1. Germline-derived CDR1 and CDR2 are DFQATT and SNEGSKA (reference sequence). V shed 4 bases, J shed 7 bases, and the junction held 14 bases outside the gene matches. This CDR3 region has 15 residues.

This clonotype came up a few times. CDR3 residues: CASSLVGAEKLFF. DNA of the CDR3: TGTGCCAGCAGCTTAGTTGGGGCTGAAAAACTGTTTTTT. This chain joins TRBV7-2 and TRBJ1-4; TRBD1 might be the D (5 bases). CDR3 length equals 13 residues. With 1 base removed from V and 7 bases from J, the gap between germline ends came to 7 bases. The V gene's germline CDR1 is SGHTA and CDR2 FQGNSA.

In its sample, this clonotype was seen many times. This chain joins TRBV6-5 and TRBJ2-2; TRBD2 matches 12 bases. Losses at the gene ends were 8 bases for V and 5 bases for J; bases not matched to a gene: 3. The CDR3 spans 14 residues. Germline CDR1 reads MNHEY; CDR2 reads SVGAGI. The CDR3 reads CASRLAGDTGELFF. The CDR3 DNA reads TGTGCCAGCCGACTAGCGGGAGATACCGGGGAGCTGTTTTTT.

V gene TRBV10-3 combines with J gene TRBJ2-7, with a possible D match to TRBD1 (5 bases). Germline CDR1 reads ENHRY; CDR2 reads SYGVKD. The V end was cut by 6 bases, the J end by 6 bases, with 15 bases between. This CDR3 contains 13 residues. The CDR3 sequence: CAIRGPGNSEQYF. CDR3 bases: TGTGCCATCAGAGGTCCAGGGAACTCCGAGCAGTACTTC.

This clonotype showed up just a few times. The chain joins TRBV20-1 to TRBJ2-2; 11 positions match TRBD1. This CDR3 region has 16 residues. V was clipped by 6 bases and J by 9 bases; unmatched bases: 15. Germline V lookup: CDR1 DFQATT, CDR2 SNEGSKA (reference sequence). The CDR3 loop is CSAPDLNRDRGRELFF. DNA of the CDR3: TGCAGTGCACCAGACTTGAACCGGGACAGGGGGAGGGAGCTGTTTTTT.

This clonotype occurred many times. The V call is TRBV28, the J call TRBJ2-1; TRBD2 aligns across 10 bases. V trimming: 4 bases; J trimming: 8 bases; junction bases outside the gene matches: 5. CDR3 length: 14 amino acids. Germline V CDR1 and CDR2: MDHEN, SYDVKM. Here the CDR3 DNA reads TGTGCCAGCAGTTCTAGCGGGAGTTTGGATGAGCAGTTCTTC. Protein product: CASSSSGSLDEQFF.

This clonotype occurred many times. The chain carries TRBV10-3 and TRBJ2-5, with D perhaps TRBD1 (6 bases). Germline V gene lookup returns CDR1 ENHRY and CDR2 SYGVKD. V lost 6 bases and J 5 bases, leaving 16 bases between the germline ends. The length of the CDR3 is 14 residues. Here the CDR3 reads CAIREWTDSETQYF. CDR3 nucleotides: TGTGCCATCAGAGAATGGACAGACTCGGAGACCCAGTACTTC.